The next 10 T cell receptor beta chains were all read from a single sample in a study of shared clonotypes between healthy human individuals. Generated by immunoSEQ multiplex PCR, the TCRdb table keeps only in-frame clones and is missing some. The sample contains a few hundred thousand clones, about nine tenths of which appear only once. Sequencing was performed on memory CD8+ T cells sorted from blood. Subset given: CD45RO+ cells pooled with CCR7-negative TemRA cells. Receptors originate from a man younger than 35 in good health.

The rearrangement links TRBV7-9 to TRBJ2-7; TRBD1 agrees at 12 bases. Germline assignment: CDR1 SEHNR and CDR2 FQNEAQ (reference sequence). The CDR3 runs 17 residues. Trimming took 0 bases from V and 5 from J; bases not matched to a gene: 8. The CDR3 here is CASSLANGDRGQDEQYF. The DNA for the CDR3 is TGTGCCAGCAGCTTAGCAAACGGGGACAGGGGGCAGGACGAGCAGTACTTC.

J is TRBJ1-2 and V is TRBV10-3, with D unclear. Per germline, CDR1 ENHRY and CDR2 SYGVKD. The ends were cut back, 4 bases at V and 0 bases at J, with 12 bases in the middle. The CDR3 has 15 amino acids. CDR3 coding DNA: TGTGCCATCAGTGTTATGCAAACAGCTAACTATGGCTACACCTTC. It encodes CAISVMQTANYGYTF.

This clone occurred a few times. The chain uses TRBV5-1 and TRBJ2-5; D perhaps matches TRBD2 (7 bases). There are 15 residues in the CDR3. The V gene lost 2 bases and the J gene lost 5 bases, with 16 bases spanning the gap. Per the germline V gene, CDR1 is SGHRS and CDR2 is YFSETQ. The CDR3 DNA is TGCGCCAGCAGCTTATTGCCAGGGGAGGGCGAGACCCAGTACTTC. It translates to CASSLLPGEGETQYF.

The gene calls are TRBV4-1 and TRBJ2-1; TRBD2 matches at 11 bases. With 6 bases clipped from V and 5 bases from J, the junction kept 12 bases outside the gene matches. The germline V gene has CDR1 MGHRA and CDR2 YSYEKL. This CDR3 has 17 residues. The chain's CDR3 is CASSDFFGTSGDNEQFF. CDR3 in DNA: TGCGCCAGCAGTGACTTCTTCGGGACTAGCGGAGACAATGAGCAGTTCTTC.

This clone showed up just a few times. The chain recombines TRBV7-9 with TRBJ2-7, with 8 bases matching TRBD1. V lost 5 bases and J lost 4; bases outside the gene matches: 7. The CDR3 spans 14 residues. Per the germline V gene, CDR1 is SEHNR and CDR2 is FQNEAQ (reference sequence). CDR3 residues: CASSPPDRGYEQYF. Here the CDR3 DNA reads TGTGCCAGCAGCCCCCCCGACAGGGGATACGAGCAGTACTTC.

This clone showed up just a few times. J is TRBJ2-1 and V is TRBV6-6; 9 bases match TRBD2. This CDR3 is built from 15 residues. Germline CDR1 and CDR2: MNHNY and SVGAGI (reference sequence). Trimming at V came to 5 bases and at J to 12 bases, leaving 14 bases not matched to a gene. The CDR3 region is CASSVSGTSLFRQFF. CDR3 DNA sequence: TGTGCCAGCAGTGTCTCCGGGACTAGCCTTTTTCGGCAGTTCTTC.

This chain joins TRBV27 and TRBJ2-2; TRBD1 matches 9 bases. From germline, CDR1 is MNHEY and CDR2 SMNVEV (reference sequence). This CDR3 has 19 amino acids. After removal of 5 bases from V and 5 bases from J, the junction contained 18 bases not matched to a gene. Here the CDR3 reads CASSPSTSQGAALTGELFF. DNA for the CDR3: TGTGCCAGCAGTCCGAGCACCTCACAGGGGGCTGCGCTGACCGGGGAGCTGTTTTTT.

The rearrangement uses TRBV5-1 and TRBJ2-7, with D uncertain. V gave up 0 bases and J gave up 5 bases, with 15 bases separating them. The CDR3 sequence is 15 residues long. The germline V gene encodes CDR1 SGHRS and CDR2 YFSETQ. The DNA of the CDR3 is TGCGCCAGCAGCTTGGTAGAACGGGCAAACCACGAGCAGTACTTC. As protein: CASSLVERANHEQYF.

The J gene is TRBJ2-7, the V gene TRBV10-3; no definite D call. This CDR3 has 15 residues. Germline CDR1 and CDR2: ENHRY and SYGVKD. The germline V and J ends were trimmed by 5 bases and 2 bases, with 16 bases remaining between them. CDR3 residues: CAISPKGLLAYEQYF. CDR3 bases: TGTGCCATCAGTCCAAAGGGCCTTCTCGCCTACGAGCAGTACTTC.

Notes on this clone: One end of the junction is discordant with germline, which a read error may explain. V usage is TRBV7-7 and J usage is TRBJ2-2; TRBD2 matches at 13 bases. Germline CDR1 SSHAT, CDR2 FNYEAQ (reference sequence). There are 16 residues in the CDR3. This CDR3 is CASSSTSGRADGELFF. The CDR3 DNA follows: TGTGCTAGCAGCTCAACTAGCGGGAGGGCCGACGGGGAGCTGTTTTTT. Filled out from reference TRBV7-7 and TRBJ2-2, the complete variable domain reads GAGVSQSPRYKVTKRGQDVTLRCDPISSHATLYWYQQALGQGPEFLTYFNYEAQPDKSGLPSDRFSAERPEGSISTLTIQRTEQRDSAMYRCASSSTSGRADGELFFGEGSRLTVL.